This entry concerns a single T cell receptor beta chain. The source of the sample is a study of T cell clones after liver transplantation. Assay: immunoSEQ multiplex PCR; the TCRdb copy retains only in-frame clones and omits some. Found here are around 51,000 clones, less than 90% of them singletons; the top ten hold 14%. The V and J ends lost 4 bases and 1 base, in that order; junction bases with no gene match: 1. CDR1 LNHDA and CDR2 SQIVND come from the germline V gene (reference sequence). This CDR3 region has 15 residues. The clonotype originates from a human patient who received a liver transplant. Part of the T cells may come from the graft donor. This chain connects TRBV19 to TRBJ2-5, with 12 bases aligning to TRBD2. Specimen: CD8+ T cells from blood, collected 12 months after liver transplant. This chain's CDR3 is CASSRTSGIQETQYF. CDR3 bases: TGTGCCAGTAGTAGGACTAGCGGGATCCAAGAGACCCAGTACTTC. Full variable domain (outside the CDR3, taken from reference TRBV19 and TRBJ2-5): DGGITQSPKYLFRKEGQNVTLSCEQNLNHDAMYWYRQDPGQGLRLIYYSQIVNDFQKGDIAEGYSVSREKKESFPLTVTSAQKNPTAFYLCASSRTSGIQETQYFGPGTRLLVL.